This paragraph reports one TCR beta chain. Its target is unknown. With 60 Vbeta and 13 Jbeta primers, the PCR was carried out. Measured with immunoSEQ multiplex PCR; TCRdb has only the in-frame clones, and not every one. The table records some 180,000 clones, approximately 86% of them present only once. The record originates from a study of cytomegalovirus exposure and HLA in healthy donors. Overall study results and limits: With DRB1 most and HLA-C fewest, TCR association rates differed between HLA loci in a later analysis.

The germline CDR1 and CDR2 sequences are SGDLS and YYNGEE. V was trimmed by 0 bases and J by 7 bases, leaving 10 bases between them. CDR3 length: 13 residues. The chain is built from TRBV9 and TRBJ2-5; tentatively, D is TRBD2 (6 bases). Sequencing input: PBMCs. The sequence derives from a boy between 2 and 15 years old in good health and CMV-seronegative. The CDR3 coding sequence is TGTGCCAGCAGCGTAGGCGGGGATGGGACCCAGTACTTC. Translated: CASSVGGDGTQYF.